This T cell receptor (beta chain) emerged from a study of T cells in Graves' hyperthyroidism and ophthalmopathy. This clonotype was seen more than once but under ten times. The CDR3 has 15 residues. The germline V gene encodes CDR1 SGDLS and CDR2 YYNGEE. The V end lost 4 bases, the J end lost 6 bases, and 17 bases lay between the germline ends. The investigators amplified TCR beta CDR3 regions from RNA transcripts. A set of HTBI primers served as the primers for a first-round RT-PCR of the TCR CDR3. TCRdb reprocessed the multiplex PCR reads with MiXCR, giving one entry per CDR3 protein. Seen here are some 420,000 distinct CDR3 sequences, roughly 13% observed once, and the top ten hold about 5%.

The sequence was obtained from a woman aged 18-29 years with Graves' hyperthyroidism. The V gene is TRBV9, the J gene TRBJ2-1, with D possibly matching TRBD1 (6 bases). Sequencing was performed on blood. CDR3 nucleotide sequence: TGTGCCAGCAGCTCCCGACAGGAGAGGCTCAATGAGCAGTTCTTC. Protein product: CASSSRQERLNEQFF. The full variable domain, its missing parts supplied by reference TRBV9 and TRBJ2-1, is DSGVTQTPKHLITATGQRVTLRCSPRSGDLSVYWYQQSLDQGLQFLIQYYNGEERAKGNILERFSAQQFPDLHSELNLSSLELGDSALYFCASSSRQERLNEQFFGPGTRLTVL.